The present T cell receptor (beta chain) was sequenced within a study of blood T cell repertoires in COVID-19. Study in general: Acute and convalescent COVID-19 samples came from the United States, Italy and Spain. PBMCs, B-cell-depleted T cells, or T cells were the source of the cDNA or gDNA that made up the material.

V was pared by 7 bases and J by 0 bases, with 10 bases of the junction left unmatched. CDR1 and CDR2 from the germline V gene are SEHNR and FQNEAQ (reference sequence). This CDR3 region has 16 residues. TCRdb's copy holds only in-frame clones and misses some; the assay was immunoSEQ multiplex PCR. The sample records about 270,000 clones, 80% to 90% being singletons. The TCR comes from an older woman with COVID-19, enrolled during active disease. The sequenced material came from peripheral blood. The chain has TRBV7-9 and TRBJ1-2; TRBD1 agrees at 8 bases. Here the CDR3 DNA reads TGTGCCAGCACCCTCCGGGACAGGACAGCTAACTATGGCTACACCTTC. Translating gives CASTLRDRTANYGYTF.